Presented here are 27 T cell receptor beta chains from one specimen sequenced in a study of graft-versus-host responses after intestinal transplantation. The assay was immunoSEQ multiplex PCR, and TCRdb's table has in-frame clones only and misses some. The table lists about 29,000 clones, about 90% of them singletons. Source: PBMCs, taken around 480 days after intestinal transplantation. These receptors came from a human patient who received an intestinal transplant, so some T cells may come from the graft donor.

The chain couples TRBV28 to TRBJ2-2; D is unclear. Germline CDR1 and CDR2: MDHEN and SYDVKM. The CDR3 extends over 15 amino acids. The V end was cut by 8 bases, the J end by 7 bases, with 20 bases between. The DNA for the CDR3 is TGTGCCAGCTCGATGGCGGTCCGGAATGTCGGGGAGCTGTTTTTT. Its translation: CASSMAVRNVGELFF.

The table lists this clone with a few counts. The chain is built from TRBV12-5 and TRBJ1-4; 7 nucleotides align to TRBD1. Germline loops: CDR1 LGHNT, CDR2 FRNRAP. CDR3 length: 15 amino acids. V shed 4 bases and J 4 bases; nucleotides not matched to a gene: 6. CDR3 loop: CASGSSGTVNEKLFF. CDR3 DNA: TGTGCTAGTGGTTCTTCCGGGACAGTTAATGAAAAACTGTTTTTT.

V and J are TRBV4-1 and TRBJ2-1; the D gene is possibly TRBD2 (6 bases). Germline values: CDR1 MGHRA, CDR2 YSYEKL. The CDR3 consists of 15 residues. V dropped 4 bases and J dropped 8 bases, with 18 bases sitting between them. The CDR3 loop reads CASSRTGREFDEQFF. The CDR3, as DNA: TGCGCCAGCAGCCGGACCGGCCGGGAGTTCGATGAGCAGTTCTTC.

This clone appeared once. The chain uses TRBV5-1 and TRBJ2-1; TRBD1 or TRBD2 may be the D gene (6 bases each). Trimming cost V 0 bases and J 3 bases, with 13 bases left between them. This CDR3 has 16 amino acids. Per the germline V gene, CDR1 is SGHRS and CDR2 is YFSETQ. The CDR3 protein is CASSLAPGGYYNEQFF. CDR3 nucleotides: TGCGCCAGCAGCTTGGCCCCCGGGGGCTACTACAATGAGCAGTTCTTC. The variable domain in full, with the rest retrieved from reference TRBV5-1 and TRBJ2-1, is KAGVTQTPRYLIKTRGQQVTLSCSPISGHRSVSWYQQTPGQGLQFLFEYFSETQRNKGNFPGRFSGRQFSNSRSEMNVSTLELGDSALYLCASSLAPGGYYNEQFFGPGTRLTVL.

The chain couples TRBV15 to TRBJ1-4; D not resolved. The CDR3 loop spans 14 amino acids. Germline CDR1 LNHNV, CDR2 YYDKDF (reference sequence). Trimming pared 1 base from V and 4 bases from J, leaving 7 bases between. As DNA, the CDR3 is TGTGCCACCAGCAGAGGCGGATTTAATGAAAAACTGTTTTTT. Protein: CATSRGGFNEKLFF.

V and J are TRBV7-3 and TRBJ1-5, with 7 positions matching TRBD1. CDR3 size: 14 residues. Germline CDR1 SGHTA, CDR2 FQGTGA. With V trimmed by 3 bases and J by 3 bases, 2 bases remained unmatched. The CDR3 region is CASSFGQVNQPQHF. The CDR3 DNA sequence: TGTGCCAGCAGCTTCGGACAGGTCAATCAGCCCCAGCATTTT.

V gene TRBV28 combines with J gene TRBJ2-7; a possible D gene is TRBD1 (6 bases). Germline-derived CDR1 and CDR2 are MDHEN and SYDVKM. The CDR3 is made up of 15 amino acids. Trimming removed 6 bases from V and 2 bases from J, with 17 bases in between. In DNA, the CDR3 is TGTGCCAGCAGGAAAGCGACAGGACCGGCCTACGAGCAGTACTTC. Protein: CASRKATGPAYEQYF.

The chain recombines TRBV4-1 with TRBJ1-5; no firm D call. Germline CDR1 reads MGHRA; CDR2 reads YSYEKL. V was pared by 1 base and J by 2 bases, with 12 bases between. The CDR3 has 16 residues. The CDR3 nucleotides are TGCGCCAGCAGCCAAGTGGCTGGAGGCGGCAATCAGCCCCAGCATTTT. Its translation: CASSQVAGGGNQPQHF.

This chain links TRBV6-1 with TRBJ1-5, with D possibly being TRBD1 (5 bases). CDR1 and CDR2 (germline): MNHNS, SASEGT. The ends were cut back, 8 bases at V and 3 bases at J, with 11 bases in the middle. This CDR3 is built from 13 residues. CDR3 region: CASGDGDNQPQHF. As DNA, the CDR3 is TGTGCCAGCGGGGACGGGGACAATCAGCCCCAGCATTTT.

CDR3 coding DNA: TGCGCCAGCAGCTTGAGAGCGGGAGTTCGAAACATTCAGTACTTC. Translation gives CASSLRAGVRNIQYF. The rearrangement links TRBV5-1 to TRBJ2-4; TRBD2 matches 8 bases. V shed 1 base and J 6 bases; nucleotides not matched to a gene: 6. From germline, CDR1 is SGHRS and CDR2 YFSETQ. The CDR3 is 15 residues long.

The CDR3, as DNA: TGCGCCAGCAGCCTGCGGACCCTCCAAGAGACCCAGTACTTC. Translating gives CASSLRTLQETQYF. This chain joins TRBV4-1 and TRBJ2-5; D uncertain. The CDR3 has 14 amino acids. Trimming shortened V by 4 bases and J by 1 base, and 10 bases separated the two germline ends. Germline V gene data show CDR1 as MGHRA and CDR2 as YSYEKL.

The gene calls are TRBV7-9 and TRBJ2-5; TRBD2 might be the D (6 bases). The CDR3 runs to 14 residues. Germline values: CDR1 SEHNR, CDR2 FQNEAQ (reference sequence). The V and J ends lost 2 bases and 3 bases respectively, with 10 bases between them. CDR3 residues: CASSLYGEEETQYF. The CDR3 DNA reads TGTGCCAGCAGCTTATACGGGGAGGAAGAGACCCAGTACTTC.

In nucleotides, the CDR3 is TGTGCCAGCAGCCTAGCGGGACGTCGCACAGATACGCAGTATTTT. Amino acids: CASSLAGRRTDTQYF. The chain combines TRBV9 with TRBJ2-3, with 9 nucleotides matching TRBD2. Germline trimming cut 4 bases from V and 1 base from J; bases unmatched to any gene: 4. From germline, CDR1 is SGDLS and CDR2 YYNGEE. This CDR3 contains 15 residues.

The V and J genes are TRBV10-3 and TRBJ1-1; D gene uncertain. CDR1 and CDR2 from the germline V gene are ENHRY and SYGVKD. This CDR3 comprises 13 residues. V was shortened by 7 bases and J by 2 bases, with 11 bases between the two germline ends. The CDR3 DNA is TGTGCCATCACCCGTGGGGTCAACACTGAAGCTTTCTTT. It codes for CAITRGVNTEAFF.

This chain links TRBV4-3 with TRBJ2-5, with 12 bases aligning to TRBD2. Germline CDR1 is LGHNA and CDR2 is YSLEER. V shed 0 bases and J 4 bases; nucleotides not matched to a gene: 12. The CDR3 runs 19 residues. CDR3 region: CASSQDPTKTSGGGETQYF. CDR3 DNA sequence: TGCGCCAGCAGCCAAGATCCGACCAAGACTAGCGGGGGAGGAGAGACCCAGTACTTC.

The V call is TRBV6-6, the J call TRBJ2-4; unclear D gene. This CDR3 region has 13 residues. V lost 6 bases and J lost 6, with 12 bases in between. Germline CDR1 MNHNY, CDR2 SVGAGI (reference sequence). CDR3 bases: TGTGCCAGCAGGACTCTGGACCCAAACATTCAGTACTTC. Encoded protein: CASRTLDPNIQYF.

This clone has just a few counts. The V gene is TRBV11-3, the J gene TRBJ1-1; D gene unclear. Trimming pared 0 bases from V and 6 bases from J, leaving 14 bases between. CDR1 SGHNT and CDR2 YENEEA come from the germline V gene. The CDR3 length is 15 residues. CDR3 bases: TGTGCCAGCAGCTTAGATTCGCGAGGGAAGTCTGAAGCTTTCTTT. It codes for CASSLDSRGKSEAFF.

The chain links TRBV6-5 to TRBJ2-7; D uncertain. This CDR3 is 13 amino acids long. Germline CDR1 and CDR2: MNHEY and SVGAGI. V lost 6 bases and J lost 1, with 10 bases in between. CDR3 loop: CASSPTESYEQYF. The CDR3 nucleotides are TGTGCCAGCAGCCCTACAGAATCCTACGAGCAGTACTTC.

The CDR3 sequence: CASSFLFGPGGTDTQYF. DNA for the CDR3: TGTGCCAGCAGTTTTTTGTTTGGGCCAGGGGGCACAGATACGCAGTATTTT. This chain connects TRBV27 to TRBJ2-3, with D possibly being TRBD1 (6 bases). Germline CDR1 is MNHEY and CDR2 is SMNVEV (reference sequence). This CDR3 has 17 residues. V lost 3 bases and J lost 1, with 17 bases in between.

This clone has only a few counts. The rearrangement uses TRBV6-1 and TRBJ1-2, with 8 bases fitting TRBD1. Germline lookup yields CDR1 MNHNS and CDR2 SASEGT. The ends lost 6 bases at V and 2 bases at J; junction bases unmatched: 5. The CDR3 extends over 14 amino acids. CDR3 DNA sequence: TGTGCCAGCAGGACAGGGGTTCTAAACTATGGCTACACCTTC. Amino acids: CASRTGVLNYGYTF.

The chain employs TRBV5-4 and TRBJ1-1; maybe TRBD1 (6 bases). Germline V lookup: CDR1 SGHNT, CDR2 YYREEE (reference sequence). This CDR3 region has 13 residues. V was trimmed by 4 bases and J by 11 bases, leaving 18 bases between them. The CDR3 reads CASSNIRGQGAFF. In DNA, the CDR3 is TGTGCCAGCAGCAACATTCGAGGCCAGGGGGCTTTCTTT.

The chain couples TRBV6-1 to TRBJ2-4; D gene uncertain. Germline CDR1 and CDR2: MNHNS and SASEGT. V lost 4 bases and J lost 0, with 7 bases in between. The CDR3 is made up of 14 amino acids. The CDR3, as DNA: TGTGCCAGCAGTGTGGTGGGAGCCAAAAACATTCAGTACTTC. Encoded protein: CASSVVGAKNIQYF.

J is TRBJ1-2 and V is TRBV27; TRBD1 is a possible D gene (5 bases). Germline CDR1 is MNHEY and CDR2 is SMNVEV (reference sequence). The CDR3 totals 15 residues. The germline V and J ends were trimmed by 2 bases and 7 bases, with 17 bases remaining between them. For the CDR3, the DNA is TGTGCCAGCAGTTTAAGGATCGGGAGGGGTGGTGGCTACACCTTC. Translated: CASSLRIGRGGGYTF.

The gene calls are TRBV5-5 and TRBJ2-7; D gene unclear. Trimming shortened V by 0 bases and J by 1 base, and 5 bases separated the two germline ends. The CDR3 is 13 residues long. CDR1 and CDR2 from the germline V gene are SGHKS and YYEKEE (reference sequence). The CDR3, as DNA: TGTGCCAGCAGCTTGGGGCAATCCTACGAGCAGTACTTC. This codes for CASSLGQSYEQYF.

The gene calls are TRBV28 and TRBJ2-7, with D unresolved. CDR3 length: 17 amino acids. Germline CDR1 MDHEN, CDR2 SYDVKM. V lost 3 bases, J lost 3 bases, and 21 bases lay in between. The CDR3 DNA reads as TGTGCCAGCAGTTTGAGGTCAGGTTTCGGAACCAACTACGAGCAGTACTTC. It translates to CASSLRSGFGTNYEQYF.

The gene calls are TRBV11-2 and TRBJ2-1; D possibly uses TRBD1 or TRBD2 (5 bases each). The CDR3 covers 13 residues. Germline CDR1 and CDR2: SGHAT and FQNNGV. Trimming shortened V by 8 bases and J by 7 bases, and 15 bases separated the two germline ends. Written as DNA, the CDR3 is TGTGCCAGCTGGGGGTGGGAATCGAATGAGCAGTTCTTC. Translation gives CASWGWESNEQFF.

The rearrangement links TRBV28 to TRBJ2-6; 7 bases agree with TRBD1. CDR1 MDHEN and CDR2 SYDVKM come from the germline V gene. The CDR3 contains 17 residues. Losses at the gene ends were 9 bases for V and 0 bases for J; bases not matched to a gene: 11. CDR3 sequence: CASVPGQILSGANVLTF. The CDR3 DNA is TGTGCCAGTGTGCCGGGACAGATCCTCTCTGGGGCCAACGTCCTGACTTTC.